A selection of T cell receptor beta chains follows, all from one sample in a study of T-cell reconstitution after alpha-beta-depleted transplantation in children. TCRdb processed the PCR reads anew with MiXCR; each CDR3 protein has one entry. The sample includes roughly 220,000 distinct CDR3 sequences, around 12% of them seen just once. The sequencing here drew on PBMCs from the stem cell graft donor, taken from the stem cell graft. The receptors shown here come from a human donor who donated a stem cell graft to a child with acute lymphoblastic leukemia. The CDR3 runs from the conserved cysteine through the conserved F or W. Each record gives: V gene, clone size, D gene, J gene, CDR3 DNA, CDR3 protein. The D gene is left open where the match is weak. Clone size is not always given. Where it is, it says once, few, many or a class for expanded clones.

TRBV9	many	TRBD1	TRBJ2-7	TGTGCCAGCAGCAACAGGGGTGTTTCTATCGACGAGCAGTACTTC	CASSNRGVSIDEQYF
TRBV27	many	.	TRBJ1-5	TGTGCCAGCAGTTCGACAGGTTCAAATCAGCCCCAGCATTTT	CASSSTGSNQPQHF
TRBV7-2	many	.	TRBJ2-3	TGTGCCAGCAGCTCCCCCTTAGGGGGGGACACAGATACGCAGTATTTT	CASSSPLGGDTDTQYF
TRBV30	.	.	TRBJ1-1	TGTGCCTGGAGTGTCTTATTTTCCGGGCCCCGGAGGACTGAAGCTTTCTTT	CAWSVLFSGPRRTEAFF
TRBV4-3	few	.	TRBJ2-1	TGCGCCAGCAGCCACCGGGACTCTGCACATGAGCAGTTCTTC	CASSHRDSAHEQFF
TRBV7-9	few	.	TRBJ2-5	TGTGCCACCTCAACAGGATCTGAAGAGACCCAGTACTTC	CATSTGSEETQYF
TRBV12-3/TRBV12-4	many	.	TRBJ2-5	TGTGCCAGCAGTTTTGGCTTCCGGGAGACCCAGTACTTC	CASSFGFRETQYF
TRBV11-2	many	.	TRBJ2-2	TGTGCCAGCAGCCGGGGGATAATGAGGGGCGGGGAGCTGTTTTTT	CASSRGIMRGGELFF
TRBV7-9	many	.	TRBJ1-2	TGTGCCAGCAGCTTTGCGCCAACCCGTTATGGCTACACCTTC	CASSFAPTRYGYTF
TRBV20-1	few	TRBD2	TRBJ2-2	TGCAGTGCTATGCGGGGGGGCGGGGAGCTGTTTTTT	CSAMRGGGELFF
TRBV27	many	.	TRBJ2-1	TGTGCCAGCAGTCTGGGGGCTGGGTCCTACAATGAGCAGTTCTTC	CASSLGAGSYNEQFF
TRBV6-1	many	.	TRBJ2-2	TGTGCCAGCAGTGAAGGGGCAGACAGTGCCGGGGAGCTGTTTTTT	CASSEGADSAGELFF
TRBV5-1	.	.	TRBJ2-3	TGCGCCAGCAGCCGTAGGACAGTTGGCACAGATACGCAGTATTTT	CASSRRTVGTDTQYF
TRBV27	many	.	TRBJ1-6	TGTGCCAGCAGCGTTATCGGCTCCTATAATTCACCCCTCCACTTT	CASSVIGSYNSPLHF
TRBV4-2	few	.	TRBJ2-1	TGTGCCAGCAGCCAAGGGCCCGAGACAGGCTACAATGAGCAGTTCTTC	CASSQGPETGYNEQFF
TRBV20-1	many	TRBD1	TRBJ1-5	TGCAGTGCTTGTTCAGGGGGGTCGCAGCCCCAGCATTTT	CSACSGGSQPQHF
TRBV7-2	many	.	TRBJ2-3	TGTGCCAGCAGCTTCCGGACACGTTTGAGGGATACGCAGTATTTT	CASSFRTRLRDTQYF
TRBV5-1	many	TRBD2	TRBJ2-1	TGCGCCAGCAGCTTGGCTATTTCTAGCGGGAGCTCCTACAATGAGCAGTTCTTC	CASSLAISSGSSYNEQFF
TRBV21-1	many	.	TRBJ2-5	TGTGCCAGCAGCAAGCAGGAAATGGGAGAGACCCAGTACTTC	CASSKQEMGETQYF
TRBV24-1	many	.	TRBJ2-2	TGTGCCACCAGTGATCAGGGCCTGAACACCGGGGAGCTGTTTTTT	CATSDQGLNTGELFF
TRBV10-2	.	.	TRBJ2-7	TGCGCCAGCAGTGAGACAAGGGTTGTTTACGAGCAGTACTTC	CASSETRVVYEQYF
TRBV5-4	.	TRBD1	TRBJ2-7	TGTGCCATTGGGACAGGATACCTAGGCGAGCAGTACTTC	CAIGTGYLGEQYF
TRBV28	.	.	TRBJ2-3	TGTGCCAGCACTAACAGAAGGCCGAGGGATACGCAGTATTTT	CASTNRRPRDTQYF
TRBV20-1	many	TRBD2	TRBJ2-7	TGCAGTGCTAGAGACCTAGCGGGAACCATTTACGAGCAGTACTTC	CSARDLAGTIYEQYF
TRBV12-3/TRBV12-4	.	TRBD1	TRBJ1-1	TGTGCCAGCAGTTCAGCTCCTAGGTATAGGACAGGGGGTCGAACTGAAGCTTTCTTT	CASSSAPRYRTGGRTEAFF
TRBV25-1	many	.	TRBJ1-2	TGTGCCAGCAGTGAATTCCCCCCATCGAGAATTCCGGGAAATGATGGCTACACCTTC	CASSEFPPSRIPGNDGYTF